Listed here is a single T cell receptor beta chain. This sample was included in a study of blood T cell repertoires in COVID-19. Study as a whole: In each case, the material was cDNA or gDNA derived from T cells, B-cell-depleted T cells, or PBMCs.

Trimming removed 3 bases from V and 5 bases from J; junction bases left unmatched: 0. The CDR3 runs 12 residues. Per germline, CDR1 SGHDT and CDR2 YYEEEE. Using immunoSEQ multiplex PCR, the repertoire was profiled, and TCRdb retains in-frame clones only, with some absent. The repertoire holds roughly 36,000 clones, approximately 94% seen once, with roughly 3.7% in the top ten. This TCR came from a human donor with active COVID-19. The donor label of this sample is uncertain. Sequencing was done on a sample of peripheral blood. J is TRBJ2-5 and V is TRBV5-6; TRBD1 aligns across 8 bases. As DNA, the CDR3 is TGTGCCAGCAGCTGGGACAGGGAGACCCAGTACTTC. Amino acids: CASSWDRETQYF.